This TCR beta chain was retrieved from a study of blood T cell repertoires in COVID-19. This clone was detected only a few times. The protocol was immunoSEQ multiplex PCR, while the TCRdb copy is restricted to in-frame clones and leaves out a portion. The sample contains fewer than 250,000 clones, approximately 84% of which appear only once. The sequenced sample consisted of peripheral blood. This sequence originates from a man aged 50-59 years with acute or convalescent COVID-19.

CDR3 protein: CASSLGPGQGFYEQYF. In DNA form, the CDR3 reads TGTGCCAGCAGTTTAGGACCGGGACAAGGATTCTACGAGCAGTACTTC. The chain has TRBV28 and TRBJ2-7; possibly TRBD1 for D (6 bases). CDR1 is MDHEN, CDR2 SYDVKM, per germline. The CDR3 has 16 amino acids. V gave up 2 bases and J gave up 3 bases, with 17 bases separating them.